The 25 T cell receptor beta chains below come from one sample, sequenced in a study of T cell clonotyping in hematopoietic cell transplantation. Assay: immunoSEQ multiplex PCR; the TCRdb copy retains only in-frame clones and omits some. The table records 25,000 to 30,000 clones, 70% to 80% of them present only once. Time point described: recipient sample about 28 days before transplant, after cytoreduction. The sequenced sample was peripheral blood mononuclear cells, obtained before stem cell transplant. Every receptor here comes from a woman aged 25 to 45 with chronic myeloid leukemia. Some clones in this sample may be carry-over from other donors' samples.

V gene TRBV30 combines with J gene TRBJ1-4; no clear D gene. Germline-derived CDR1 and CDR2 are GTSNPN and SVGIG (reference sequence). The CDR3 is 12 amino acids. V was pared by 3 bases and J by 8 bases, with 10 bases between. The CDR3 nucleotides are TGTGCCTGGAGCTTGGGCGAAGAAAAACTGTTTTTT. It codes for CAWSLGEEKLFF.

V gene TRBV7-8 combines with J gene TRBJ1-5; D may be TRBD1 (5 bases). From germline, CDR1 is SGHVS and CDR2 FQNEAQ. This CDR3 contains 14 residues. V lost 5 bases, J lost 6 bases, and 14 bases lay in between. CDR3 loop: CASSLAGGGQPQHF. CDR3 nucleotide sequence: TGTGCCAGCAGCCTCGCGGGGGGGGGTCAGCCCCAGCATTTT.

The rearrangement uses TRBV6-5 and TRBJ2-1; possible D gene TRBD2, 6 bases. The CDR3 loop spans 13 amino acids. The germline V and J ends were trimmed by 2 bases and 6 bases, with 8 bases remaining between them. CDR1 and CDR2 (germline): MNHEY, SVGAGI. The CDR3 region has the DNA TGTGCCAGCAGTTACAGTAGCGGCAATGAGCAGTTCTTC. Its protein is CASSYSSGNEQFF.

The V call is TRBV6-4, the J call TRBJ2-1, with 10 bases fitting TRBD1. With V trimmed by 4 bases and J by 9 bases, 6 bases remained unmatched. The CDR3 sequence is 14 residues long. From germline, CDR1 is MRHNA and CDR2 SNTAGT. The CDR3 nucleotides are TGTGCCAGCAGTGGGACAGGGGGACAGGGTGAGCAGTTCTTC. Translated: CASSGTGGQGEQFF.

CDR3 bases: TGTGCCAGCAGTTTAGCAGGGGTCACTGAAGCTTTCTTT. Translation gives CASSLAGVTEAFF. The gene calls are TRBV27 and TRBJ1-1; possibly TRBD1 for D (6 bases). The CDR3 spans 13 residues. The V gene's germline CDR1 is MNHEY and CDR2 SMNVEV (reference sequence). V lost 2 bases to trimming and J lost 4 bases, with 8 bases between them.

The V gene is TRBV20-1, the J gene TRBJ2-7; 7 bases map to TRBD1. Germline V CDR1 and CDR2: DFQATT, SNEGSKA (reference sequence). CDR3 length: 11 residues. Trimming cost V 6 bases and J 7 bases; bases outside gene matches: 6. In DNA form, the CDR3 reads TGCAGTGCGTACAGGGGCGGGGAGCAGTACTTC. As protein: CSAYRGGEQYF.

CDR3 region: CSAIVAKKLFF. DNA for the CDR3: TGCAGTGCTATAGTGGCTAAAAAACTGTTTTTT. The chain is built from TRBV20-1 and TRBJ1-4; the D is unclear. The length of the CDR3 is 11 residues. Trimming cost V 4 bases and J 9 bases, with 9 bases left between them. Germline lookup yields CDR1 DFQATT and CDR2 SNEGSKA (reference sequence).

This chain uses TRBV11-2 with TRBJ2-1; 13 bases align to TRBD2. Germline values: CDR1 SGHAT, CDR2 FQNNGV. The ends lost 3 bases at V and 5 bases at J; junction bases unmatched: 4. CDR3 length equals 16 residues. CDR3 nucleotide sequence: TGTGCCAGCAGCTTCGAACTAGCGGGGGGGGACAATGAGCAGTTCTTC. As protein: CASSFELAGGDNEQFF.

The chain carries TRBV10-3 and TRBJ2-3; perhaps TRBD1 as D (6 bases). Trimming removed 8 bases at V and 6 bases at J, with 18 bases between. CDR3 size: 14 residues. CDR1 and CDR2 (germline): ENHRY, SYGVKD. The CDR3 region has the DNA TGTGCCATCTGCAGGGGCGACCCGGGGGATACGCAGTATTTT. Amino acids: CAICRGDPGDTQYF.

This clone has more than one count but fewer than ten. The CDR3, as DNA: TGTGCCAGCAGTGAGACCCCACAGGGGAATTCACCCCTCCACTTT. Amino acids: CASSETPQGNSPLHF. V is TRBV6-1 and J is TRBJ1-6, with 7 positions matching TRBD1. The CDR3 has 15 amino acids. The germline V gene encodes CDR1 MNHNS and CDR2 SASEGT. Trimming removed 3 bases from V and 7 bases from J; junction bases left unmatched: 6.

The chain has TRBV6-4 and TRBJ2-5, with D tentatively TRBD1 or TRBD2 (5 bases each). The CDR3 length is 13 residues. The V end lost 7 bases, the J end lost 3 bases, and 12 bases lay between the germline ends. Germline CDR1 and CDR2: MRHNA and SNTAGT. CDR3: CASTVGTEETQYF. As DNA, the CDR3 is TGTGCCAGCACTGTGGGGACGGAAGAGACCCAGTACTTC.

This clone was counted a few times. The chain employs TRBV4-1 and TRBJ1-1, with a tentative D call TRBD1 (6 bases). This CDR3 comprises 15 residues. Trimming left V 3 bases short and J 9 bases short, with 20 bases between. Germline CDR1 is MGHRA and CDR2 is YSYEKL. CDR3 coding DNA: TGCGCCAGCAGCCAGGGTCGGGACACACCTGGGAAAGCTTTCTTT. Translating gives CASSQGRDTPGKAFF.

This clone was detected a few times. The rearrangement uses TRBV27 and TRBJ1-2; 8 bases are shared with TRBD1. V gave up 5 bases and J gave up 4 bases; unmatched junction bases: 9. CDR3 size: 15 residues. Germline CDR1 MNHEY, CDR2 SMNVEV (reference sequence). The CDR3 DNA sequence: TGTGCCAGCAGTCCGTCGGGACAGGCCTCCTATGGCTACACCTTC. Its protein product is CASSPSGQASYGYTF.

The V and J genes are TRBV5-6 and TRBJ1-5; D unclear. Germline loops: CDR1 SGHDT, CDR2 YYEEEE. Deletions cut 0 bases from V and 7 bases from J, with 11 bases between. The CDR3 length is 14 residues. CDR3 sequence (DNA): TGTGCCAGCAGCTTGGTTCTTGTCGGGCAGCCCCAGCATTTT. Translated: CASSLVLVGQPQHF.

This chain joins TRBV5-1 and TRBJ1-2; D unresolved. Germline CDR1 reads SGHRS; CDR2 reads YFSETQ. With 0 bases removed from V and 4 bases from J, the gap between germline ends came to 13 bases. The CDR3 contains 15 residues. For the CDR3, the DNA is TGCGCCAGCAGCTTGGACCGTCCGAGACTCTATGGCTACACCTTC. Translating gives CASSLDRPRLYGYTF.

CDR3 amino acids: CAWKRRDRDPGELFF. CDR3 coding DNA: TGTGCCTGGAAGAGAAGGGACAGGGACCCCGGGGAGCTGTTTTTT. The genes are TRBV30 and TRBJ2-2; 9 bases map to TRBD1. Unmatched junction bases numbered 9, after V lost 4 bases and J lost 6 bases. This CDR3 region has 15 residues. The germline CDR1 and CDR2 sequences are GTSNPN and SVGIG (reference sequence).

The chain combines TRBV7-2 with TRBJ1-2; D might be TRBD1 (5 bases). The CDR3 is 15 amino acids. CDR1 is SGHTA and CDR2 is FQGNSA in the germline V gene. Trimming took 1 base from V and 2 from J, leaving 11 bases between them. Written as DNA, the CDR3 is TGTGCCAGCAGCTTAGGGGACTGGGCGAACTATGGCTACACCTTC. Amino acid sequence: CASSLGDWANYGYTF. The full variable domain, with the rest looked up from reference TRBV7-2 and TRBJ1-2, is GAGVSQSPSNKVTEKGKDVELRCDPISGHTALYWYRQSLGQGLEFLIYFQGNSAPDKSGLPSDRFSAERTGGSVSTLTIQRTQQEDSAVYLCASSLGDWANYGYTFGSGTRLTVV.

The chain has TRBV6-4 and TRBJ2-1; D gene uncertain. Germline CDR1 MRHNA, CDR2 SNTAGT. The CDR3 sequence is 13 residues long. V shed 2 bases and J shed 9 bases, with 11 bases lying between them. The CDR3 DNA sequence: TGTGCCAGCAGTGACCGACCATCCAGTGAGCAGTTCTTC. Amino acid sequence: CASSDRPSSEQFF.

The chain is built from TRBV10-3 and TRBJ1-2; no clear D gene. The CDR3 has 13 amino acids. Trimming stripped 3 bases from V and 1 base from J, with 6 bases between. Germline-derived CDR1 and CDR2 are ENHRY and SYGVKD. CDR3 nucleotides: TGTGCCATCAGTGAAGGGTTTAACTATGGCTACACCTTC. Encoded protein: CAISEGFNYGYTF.

J is TRBJ2-6 and V is TRBV5-6; TRBD1 is a possible D gene (5 bases). V was trimmed by 1 base and J by 4 bases, leaving 12 bases between them. The CDR3 spans 16 residues. Germline values: CDR1 SGHDT, CDR2 YYEEEE. CDR3 DNA: TGTGCCAGCAGCTTGATTCAGGGTTCGGGGGCCAACGTCCTGACTTTC. It encodes CASSLIQGSGANVLTF.

The chain uses TRBV5-1 and TRBJ1-2, with 9 bases that match TRBD1. Germline CDR1 SGHRS, CDR2 YFSETQ. This CDR3 is built from 13 residues. The junction had 4 bases not matched to a gene; V was cut back by 4 bases and J by 6 bases. The CDR3 region has the DNA TGCGCCAGCAGCCCCGGGACAGGGCATGGCTACACCTTC. Translating gives CASSPGTGHGYTF.

This chain uses TRBV20-1 with TRBJ2-1, with no clear D. CDR1 and CDR2 (germline): DFQATT, SNEGSKA (reference sequence). Trimming removed 6 bases at V and 3 bases at J, with 6 bases between. The CDR3 sequence is 11 residues long. CDR3 in amino acids: CSADHYNEQFF. For the CDR3, the DNA is TGCAGTGCCGACCACTACAATGAGCAGTTCTTC.

This clone was picked up a small number of times. The J gene is TRBJ1-2, the V gene TRBV7-9; D is ambiguous. Germline V CDR1 and CDR2: SEHNR, FQNEAQ (reference sequence). The CDR3 length is 14 residues. Trimming pared 0 bases from V and 5 bases from J, leaving 10 bases between. The CDR3 DNA sequence: TGTGCCAGCAGCTTAGCAGGGAGCGATTATGGCTACACCTTC. Protein sequence: CASSLAGSDYGYTF. Full variable domain (remainder filled in from reference TRBV7-9 and TRBJ1-2): DTGVSQNPRHKITKRGQNVTFRCDPISEHNRLYWYRQTLGQGPEFLTYFQNEAQLEKSRLLSDRFSAERPKGSFSTLEIQRTEQGDSAMYLCASSLAGSDYGYTFGSGTRLTVV.

This clone came up a few times. The chain has TRBV2 and TRBJ1-2, with 8 bases lining up with TRBD1. Germline CDR1 is SNHLY and CDR2 is FYNNEI. Germline trimming cut 6 bases from V and 4 bases from J; bases unmatched to any gene: 7. This CDR3 is built from 14 residues. This CDR3 reads CASSLDRVGYGYTF. In nucleotides, the CDR3 is TGTGCCAGCAGCCTGGACAGGGTTGGCTATGGCTACACCTTC.

The chain carries TRBV4-3 and TRBJ2-5, with D perhaps matching TRBD2 (5 bases). Germline V gene data show CDR1 as LGHNA and CDR2 as YSLEER. Trimming stripped 0 bases from V and 5 bases from J, with 10 bases between. The CDR3 consists of 14 residues. The DNA for the CDR3 is TGCGCCAGCAGCCAAGATCTAGCCTCTGAGACCCAGTACTTC. It specifies CASSQDLASETQYF.